The rows below give T cell receptor beta chains drawn from one sample of a study of pediatric ulcerative colitis. Assay used: immunoSEQ multiplex PCR; TCRdb lists only in-frame clones, some missing. The sample records around 37,000 clones, 60% to 75% being singletons. The specimen sequenced was gut tissue. These receptors came from a boy aged 5 to 17 with severe ulcerative colitis. Each CDR3 is given with its conserved first and last residue. D genes are given only for firm matches. For some rows the clone size is stated as once, few or many, or as a class when expanded; others skip it.

TRBJ1-5,-,once,TRBV5-8,TGTGCCAGCAGCTTGGAGCCTGAAGGGCCCCAGCATTTT,CASSLEPEGPQHF
TRBJ2-5,-,-,TRBV7-2,TGTGCCAGCAGCTTGGGGCACCGAGAGACCCAGTACTTC,CASSLGHRETQYF
TRBJ2-7,-,-,TRBV5-1,TGCGCCAGCAGCTTGAGTGGGGGATACTACGAGCAGTACTTC,CASSLSGGYYEQYF
TRBJ2-6,-,-,TRBV6-6,TGTGCCAGCAGCCTCCCCTCTGGGGCCAACGTCCTGACTTTC,CASSLPSGANVLTF
TRBJ2-7,-,once,TRBV6-5,TGTGCCAGCAGCCCCTCTGCCCGGGAGCAGTACTTC,CASSPSAREQYF
TRBJ2-7,TRBD2,few,TRBV28,TGTGCCAGCAGTAGCGGGGCTTCCTACGAGCAGTACTTC,CASSSGASYEQYF
TRBJ2-4,-,once,TRBV10-2,TGCGCCAGCGGAAACCAGGGGGGAGACATTCAGTACTTC,CASGNQGGDIQYF
TRBJ2-7,-,-,TRBV28,TGTGCCAGCAGTCTGCTTACCTACGAGCAGTACTTC,CASSLLTYEQYF
TRBJ2-7,-,-,TRBV12-5,TGTGCTAGTTCCAACCTCTACGAGCAGTACTTC,CASSNLYEQYF
TRBJ1-3,-,few,TRBV28,TGTGCCAGCAGCGGGCTGTTTGGAAACACCATATATTTT,CASSGLFGNTIYF
TRBJ1-1,-,few,TRBV19,TGTGCCAGTAGGGACCCTTCGAAGGGAGCTTTCTTT,CASRDPSKGAFF
TRBJ1-5,TRBD1,-,TRBV28,TGTGCCAGCAGACAGGACAGGGGGAGAAGCAATCAGCCCCAGCATTTT,CASRQDRGRSNQPQHF
TRBJ1-1,-,-,TRBV4-2,TGTGCCAGCAGCTGGGGGCGAGTGAACACTGAAGCTTTCTTT,CASSWGRVNTEAFF
TRBJ2-3,-,-,TRBV5-1,TGCGCCAGCAGCTTACCCCTGGGGTCAACCACGCAGTATTTT,CASSLPLGSTTQYF
TRBJ1-2,-,-,TRBV11-1,TGTGCCAGCAGCCTGACACGGACTGACTATGGCTACACCTTC,CASSLTRTDYGYTF
TRBJ2-5,-,few,TRBV19,TGTGCCAGTAGTATATCAACAGGGTACCAAGAGACCCAGTACTTC,CASSISTGYQETQYF
TRBJ2-6,-,few,TRBV19,TGTGCCAGCTGCCAGTTATCTGCTGGGGCCAACGTCCTGACTTTC,CASCQLSAGANVLTF
TRBJ2-3,TRBD2,-,TRBV7-2,TGTGCCAGCAGCTCCACTTGGTCTAGCGGTTCCACAGATACGCAGTATTTT,CASSSTWSSGSTDTQYF
TRBJ2-2,-,-,TRBV5-8,TGTGCCAGCAGCTTGGGTTTGAACACCGGGGAGCTGTTTTTT,CASSLGLNTGELFF
TRBJ2-7,TRBD2,-,TRBV19,TGTGCCAGTAGTATCAGCGGGGGGCACTACGAGCAGTACTTC,CASSISGGHYEQYF
TRBJ2-7,-,-,TRBV5-4,TGTGCCAGCAGCTTGGAGCGTGGGGCAAGCTCCTACGAGCAGTACTTC,CASSLERGASSYEQYF
TRBJ2-7,-,few,TRBV10-3,TGTGCCGTCCTCCCGGAGGGCAACGAGCAGTACTTC,CAVLPEGNEQYF
TRBJ1-2,-,-,TRBV7-9,TGTGCCAGCAGCTTAGCGGTGGCTGACTATGGCTACACCTTC,CASSLAVADYGYTF
TRBJ1-1,-,-,TRBV5-6,TGTGCCAGCAGCTTGGGAGCGAACACTGAAGCTTTCTTT,CASSLGANTEAFF
TRBJ2-7,-,-,TRBV28,TGTGCCAGCAGCCTTCAGCTGAGCCCCTACGAGCAGTACTTC,CASSLQLSPYEQYF
TRBJ2-5,-,-,TRBV5-1,TGCGCCAGCAGCTTGGCCCGGACCTCCCAAGAGACCCAGTACTTC,CASSLARTSQETQYF
TRBJ1-5,TRBD1,-,TRBV29-1,TGCAGCGTTGCGACAGGGATGGGTCAGCCCCAGCATTTT,CSVATGMGQPQHF
TRBJ2-7,TRBD2,-,TRBV30,TGTGCCTCCACCGGGACTAGCGACGAGCAGTACTTC,CASTGTSDEQYF
TRBJ2-7,TRBD1,-,TRBV6-1,TGTGCCAGCAGTGAAATCCGGGACAGGTACTACGAGCAGTACTTC,CASSEIRDRYYEQYF
TRBJ2-7,TRBD2,-,TRBV27,TGTGCCAGCAGCACCCCGGGGGGATACGAGCAGTACTTC,CASSTPGGYEQYF
TRBJ2-4,-,-,TRBV5-6,TGTGCCAGCAGCTTGCAACAGCTAGAGTTTCAGTACTTC,CASSLQQLEFQYF
TRBJ1-5,-,-,TRBV25-1,TGTGCCAGCAGTGAGGGCAATCAGCCCCAGCATTTT,CASSEGNQPQHF
TRBJ2-4,-,-,TRBV30,TGTGCCTGGAGTGTAGGGGAAGGAAACATTCAGTACTTC,CAWSVGEGNIQYF
TRBJ1-1,-,-,TRBV19,TGTGCCAGTAGTTCCCCGTCGACCCTGGGGAACACTGAAGCTTTCTTT,CASSSPSTLGNTEAFF
TRBJ2-7,TRBD1,once,TRBV18,TGTGCCAGCTCACCTCGACCGGGACAGGCCTCCTACGAGCAGTACTTC,CASSPRPGQASYEQYF
TRBJ1-1,-,few,TRBV18,TGTGCCAGCTCACTGACCTCAGGGTTGACTGAAGCTTTCTTT,CASSLTSGLTEAFF
TRBJ1-6,-,-,TRBV5-1,TGCGCCAGCAGCGAGGGGGATCAGGTGGCACCCCTCCACTTT,CASSEGDQVAPLHF
TRBJ1-2,TRBD1,-,TRBV2,TGTGCCAGCAGGGATACCGGGACAGGGGAGACCTATGGCTACACCTTC,CASRDTGTGETYGYTF
TRBJ1-1,-,-,TRBV2,TGTGCCAGCATCGGGGACGGAAGTGGCACTGAAGCTTTCTTT,CASIGDGSGTEAFF
TRBJ2-7,TRBD1,-,TRBV28,TGTGCCAGCAGTTTAAGGACAGGGCAGCTCTACGAGCAGTACTTC,CASSLRTGQLYEQYF
TRBJ2-1,TRBD2,-,TRBV7-9,TGTGCCAGCAGCTCTAGCGGGGGGGCCTACAATGAGCAGTTCTTC,CASSSSGGAYNEQFF
TRBJ2-1,TRBD1,-,TRBV10-3,TGTGCCATCAGGATGGACAGGGATTTGTATGGTGAGCAGTTCTTC,CAIRMDRDLYGEQFF
TRBJ2-7,-,-,TRBV4-1,TGCGCCAGCAGCCAAGATACTGGTGGAGTCTCCTACGAGCAGTACTTC,CASSQDTGGVSYEQYF
TRBJ2-1,TRBD2,-,TRBV18,TGTGCCAGCTCACCACCTAGCGGGGCCCTGGACAATGAGCAGTTCTTC,CASSPPSGALDNEQFF
TRBJ2-3,-,-,TRBV19,TGTGCCAGTAGTGTCTCCGATACGCAGTATTTT,CASSVSDTQYF
TRBJ2-7,-,-,TRBV5-6,TGTGCCAGCAGCTCTATCCCGGGGACTTCAAAATCTTACGAGCAGTACTTC,CASSSIPGTSKSYEQYF
TRBJ2-7,-,once,TRBV2,TGTGCCAGCAGTGAAGAAGGGGCCTCGCCCTACGAGCAGTACTTC,CASSEEGASPYEQYF
TRBJ1-3,TRBD1,-,TRBV19,TGTGCCAGTAGCCTGGGACAGGGAGGTGGAAACACCATATATTTT,CASSLGQGGGNTIYF
TRBJ1-2,-,-,TRBV11-2,TGTGCCAGCAGACCGCTTGGTTTAGTCAGAGGCTACACCTTC,CASRPLGLVRGYTF
TRBJ2-2,-,-,TRBV28,TGTGCCAGCAGTCTAGGGACTGACACCGGGGAGCTGTTTTTT,CASSLGTDTGELFF
TRBJ2-7,-,-,TRBV11-3,TGTGCCAGCAGATATAGCGTGACCCTTAGAAGAGGGGCCAGCTACGAGCAGTACTTC,CASRYSVTLRRGASYEQYF
TRBJ2-4,TRBD1,once,TRBV5-1,TGCGCCAGCAGCTTGGGGGACAGACAAAACATTCAGTACTTC,CASSLGDRQNIQYF
TRBJ2-7,-,-,TRBV9,TGTGCCAGCAGCCCCTCGGGGGGCCGGAACGAGCAGTACTTC,CASSPSGGRNEQYF
TRBJ2-7,-,once,TRBV28,TGTGCCAGCGACCAGGGGGGTTCCCACGAGCAGTACTTC,CASDQGGSHEQYF
TRBJ1-4,TRBD1,-,TRBV7-9,TGTGCCAGCAGCTTAGGGGACAGGGCAACTAATGAAAAACTGTTTTTT,CASSLGDRATNEKLFF
TRBJ2-7,-,-,TRBV6-6,TGTGCCAGCAGTTACGCGACAGGCGAAACCTACGAGCAGTACTTC,CASSYATGETYEQYF
TRBJ2-5,-,-,TRBV11-2,TGTGCCAGCAGCTTAGGCCGTCCGCAAGAGACCCAGTACTTC,CASSLGRPQETQYF
TRBJ1-1,TRBD1,-,TRBV7-6,TGTGCCAGCAGCTCGACCGGGACAGGGGACGGGTACACTGAAGCTTTCTTT,CASSSTGTGDGYTEAFF
TRBJ2-1,-,-,TRBV5-1,TGCGCCAGCAGCCGGGAAGGGGATATCGATGAGCAGTTCTTC,CASSREGDIDEQFF